The next 20 T cell receptor beta chains were all read from a single sample in a study of blood T cells in healthy people across ages. The use of a sample-barcoded 5' primer and a J-beta primer mix characterized a second PCR of about 7 to 12 cycles. TCRdb ran MiXCR on the 5' RACE reads and lists one entry per CDR3 protein. The sample has hundreds of thousands of distinct CDR3 sequences; around 24% are singletons. These records were also assigned to another study, of T cells of mothers and their children.

Sequencing was done on a sample of blood. The receptors derive from a boy aged 5-17 years in good health.

The gene calls are TRBV5-1 and TRBJ2-7; D is ambiguous. Trimming stripped 0 bases from V and 1 base from J, with 8 bases between. Germline V gene lookup returns CDR1 SGHRS and CDR2 YFSETQ. This CDR3 contains 14 residues. The CDR3 DNA is TGCGCCAGCAGCTTGGTATCGGATTCCTACGAGCAGTACTTC. Amino acid sequence: CASSLVSDSYEQYF.

This chain uses TRBV5-5 with TRBJ2-7; 12 bases are a match to TRBD1. With 6 bases clipped from V and 4 bases from J, the junction kept 14 bases outside the gene matches. In germline, CDR1 is SGHKS, CDR2 YYEKEE (reference sequence). The CDR3 spans 17 residues. As DNA, the CDR3 is TGTGCCAGCAACACGAAAACCGGGACAGGGGGCCAGTACGAGCAGTACTTC. Translated, it gives CASNTKTGTGGQYEQYF.

The V and J genes are TRBV6-2 or TRBV6-3 and TRBJ2-7; D gene uncertain. The CDR3 contains 11 residues. From germline, CDR1 is MNHEY and CDR2 SVGEGT. V was shortened by 1 base and J by 5 bases, with 3 bases between the two germline ends. The CDR3 reads CASSYFDEQYF. The CDR3 nucleotides are TGTGCCAGCAGTTACTTCGACGAGCAGTACTTC.

There are a few counts of this clonotype. The CDR3 sequence: CASSYGRRVPQHF. The CDR3 bases are TGTGCCAGCAGCTATGGACGGCGGGTACCCCAGCATTTT. The genes are TRBV28 and TRBJ1-5; D unclear. V was trimmed by 6 bases and J by 10 bases, leaving 16 bases between them. This CDR3 spans 13 amino acids. In germline, CDR1 is MDHEN, CDR2 SYDVKM.

The chain carries TRBV7-2 and TRBJ2-1; weak D call: TRBD1 (6 bases). CDR1 and CDR2 (germline): SGHTA, FQGNSA. The CDR3 extends over 14 amino acids. Deletions cut 5 bases from V and 5 bases from J, with 13 bases between. The CDR3 protein is CASSHGTTNNEQFF. The CDR3 DNA reads as TGTGCCAGCAGCCACGGGACAACCAACAATGAGCAGTTCTTC.

This rearrangement joins TRBV20-1 to TRBJ2-5, with no clear D. Germline CDR1 DFQATT, CDR2 SNEGSKA (reference sequence). The CDR3 totals 16 residues. V was trimmed by 6 bases and J by 1 base, leaving 21 bases between them. The CDR3 spells CSAPYGMRASQETQYF. DNA of the CDR3: TGCAGTGCGCCCTATGGCATGCGCGCCTCCCAAGAGACCCAGTACTTC.

The chain combines TRBV25-1 with TRBJ1-1; D unresolved. Per the germline V gene, CDR1 is MGHDK and CDR2 is SYGVNS. There are 12 residues in the CDR3. Trimming stripped 6 bases from V and 0 bases from J, with 5 bases between. CDR3 amino acids: CASRSVNTEAFF. The CDR3 DNA follows: TGTGCCAGCAGGTCCGTGAACACTGAAGCTTTCTTT. The full variable domain, with the rest looked up from reference TRBV25-1 and TRBJ1-1, is EADIYQTPRYLVIGTGKKITLECSQTMGHDKMYWYQQDPGMELHLIHYSYGVNSTEKGDLSSESTVSRIRTEHFPLTLESARPSHTSQYLCASRSVNTEAFFGQGTRLTVV.

This chain uses TRBV5-6 with TRBJ2-7; 8 bases line up with TRBD2. Unmatched junction bases numbered 12, after V lost 3 bases and J lost 7 bases. This CDR3 has 15 amino acids. Germline lookup yields CDR1 SGHDT and CDR2 YYEEEE. The CDR3 region is CASSWTSYNAGEQYF. Written as DNA, the CDR3 is TGTGCCAGCAGCTGGACTAGCTACAATGCTGGGGAGCAGTACTTC.

This sequence joins TRBV6-5 and TRBJ1-2; 7 positions match TRBD1. This CDR3 has 13 amino acids. The V gene's germline CDR1 is MNHEY and CDR2 SVGAGI. J gave up 3 bases and V 6 bases, and 4 bases lay outside the gene matches. This CDR3 is CASRAGQHYGYTF. Written as DNA, the CDR3 is TGTGCCAGCAGAGCGGGACAGCACTATGGCTACACCTTC.

This clonotype was seen a few times. The chain is built from TRBV7-3 and TRBJ1-1; TRBD1 aligns across 10 bases. This CDR3 spans 14 amino acids. Germline assignment: CDR1 SGHTA and CDR2 FQGTGA. With V trimmed by 5 bases and J by 5 bases, 5 bases remained unmatched. The CDR3 coding sequence is TGTGCCAGCAGCCCGGGGACAGGGGCAACTGAAGCTTTCTTT. Translating it yields CASSPGTGATEAFF.

The chain carries TRBV19 and TRBJ2-1; D is possibly TRBD2 (6 bases). Trimming stripped 9 bases from V and 9 bases from J, with 18 bases between. CDR1 LNHDA and CDR2 SQIVND come from the germline V gene (reference sequence). The CDR3 consists of 13 residues. CDR3 sequence: CASDRAGSSEQFF. CDR3 coding DNA: TGTGCCAGCGACCGAGCGGGCTCCAGTGAGCAGTTCTTC.

The chain is built from TRBV7-9 and TRBJ2-1, with TRBD1 as a possible D gene (5 bases). This CDR3 has 13 amino acids. CDR1 is SEHNR and CDR2 is FQNEAQ in the germline V gene (reference sequence). V was shortened by 3 bases and J by 6 bases, with 9 bases between the two germline ends. CDR3 nucleotide sequence: TGTGCCAGCAGCTTCATGACAGCCAATGAGCAGTTCTTC. Its protein product is CASSFMTANEQFF. Supplemented by reference TRBV7-9 and TRBJ2-1, the full variable domain reads DTGVSQNPRHKITKRGQNVTFRCDPISEHNRLYWYRQTLGQGPEFLTYFQNEAQLEKSRLLSDRFSAERPKGSFSTLEIQRTEQGDSAMYLCASSFMTANEQFFGPGTRLTVL.

CDR3 region: CASSLTRTGVRTEAFF. As DNA, the CDR3 is TGTGCCAGCAGCTTAACGAGGACAGGAGTGAGGACTGAAGCTTTCTTT. The V and J genes are TRBV7-6 and TRBJ1-1, with TRBD1 matching 7 bases. Trimming at V came to 2 bases and at J to 5 bases, leaving 11 bases not matched to a gene. Germline CDR1 is SGHVS and CDR2 is FNYEAQ. The CDR3 length is 16 residues.

A few counts support this clonotype. The CDR3 is CATSRGLARYEQYF. The DNA of the CDR3 is TGTGCCACCAGCAGGGGACTAGCCCGCTACGAGCAGTACTTC. The V and J genes are TRBV15 and TRBJ2-1; TRBD2 matches 9 bases. TRBJ2-7 explains the end of the DNA better; the J call may be wrong. The CDR3 length is 14 residues. Germline CDR1 LNHNV, CDR2 YYDKDF (reference sequence).

A few counts support this clonotype. The V call is TRBV6-5, the J call TRBJ2-4; 7 bases align to TRBD1. This CDR3 is 13 amino acids long. V lost 2 bases and J lost 10; bases outside the gene matches: 5. Per germline, CDR1 MNHEY and CDR2 SVGAGI. For the CDR3, the DNA is TGTGCCAGCAGTTACCCCGGGACAGAGATTCAGTACTTC. The encoded protein is CASSYPGTEIQYF.

This clonotype was recorded many times. The chain recombines TRBV7-3 with TRBJ2-5; D might be TRBD1 or TRBD2, each matching 6 bases. CDR3 length equals 12 residues. Deletions cut 5 bases from V and 11 bases from J, with 15 bases between. The germline gives CDR1 SGHTA, CDR2 FQGTGA. CDR3 bases: TGTGCCAGCAGCCACACGGGGGCGGAGCAGTACTTC. As protein: CASSHTGAEQYF.

This clonotype was picked up a small number of times. The genes are TRBV6-6 and TRBJ2-1; D unresolved. Germline values: CDR1 MNHNY, CDR2 SVGAGI (reference sequence). The V gene lost 2 bases and the J gene lost 0 bases, with 5 bases spanning the gap. CDR3 length equals 14 residues. The CDR3 DNA is TGTGCCAGCAGTTACGAGGACTCCTACAATGAGCAGTTCTTC. Protein sequence: CASSYEDSYNEQFF.

The sample holds a few counts of this clonotype. V usage is TRBV7-2 and J usage is TRBJ1-6, with 7 bases lining up with TRBD1. J was trimmed by 7 bases and V by 2 bases; bases with no gene match: 2. The CDR3 consists of 14 residues. CDR1 SGHTA and CDR2 FQGNSA come from the germline V gene. This CDR3 is CASSLPQGNSPLHF. The CDR3 DNA reads TGTGCCAGCAGCTTACCACAGGGGAATTCACCCCTCCACTTT.

A few counts support this clonotype. The chain is built from TRBV6-9 and TRBJ1-3; D not certain. V was shortened by 6 bases and J by 4 bases, with 13 bases between the two germline ends. Germline V gene sequence: CDR1 MNHGY, CDR2 SVAAGI. The CDR3 is 14 amino acids. CDR3 in amino acids: CASSRLTHGNTIYF. The CDR3 DNA follows: TGTGCCAGCAGCCGTTTGACGCACGGAAACACCATATATTTT.

The table lists this clonotype with a few counts. This chain joins TRBV20-1 and TRBJ2-7; D ambiguous. The CDR3 sequence is 10 residues long. The germline V gene encodes CDR1 DFQATT and CDR2 SNEGSKA (reference sequence). Trimming pared 4 bases from V and 2 bases from J, leaving 3 bases between. The CDR3 loop reads CSAITYEQYF. The CDR3 DNA reads as TGCAGTGCTATTACCTACGAGCAGTACTTC.